This passage covers 27 T cell receptor beta chains from one sample sequenced in a study of beta chain features in type 1 diabetes. Study results and caveats: TCRB CDR3 length was moderately but significantly reduced in all four CD4+ subsets of Type 1 diabetes patients.

These receptors have no known antigen. Sequencing targeted expressed TCRB transcripts, as all isolated RNA had been reverse transcribed. Generated by immunoSEQ multiplex PCR, the TCRdb table keeps only in-frame clones and is missing some. The data contain some 350,000 clones, around an eighth of them seen just once; the ten biggest clones take up over 0.014%. Sequences were obtained from naive CD4+ T cells from blood. The receptors come from a woman between 18 and 29 years old with type 1 diabetes.

This clone was picked up a small number of times. The chain links TRBV29-1 to TRBJ2-2; 8 nucleotides agree with TRBD1. The V segment lost 7 bases and the J segment 6 bases; nucleotides outside the gene matches: 4. The CDR3 spans 12 residues. From germline, CDR1 is SQVTM and CDR2 ANQGSEA. CDR3 region: CSGQGASGELFF. CDR3 in DNA: TGCAGCGGTCAGGGGGCTTCCGGGGAGCTGTTTTTT.

In its sample, this clone was seen a few times. The chain couples TRBV6-5 to TRBJ2-4; D is possibly TRBD2 (6 bases). Germline V gene lookup returns CDR1 MNHEY and CDR2 SVGAGI. V was clipped by 4 bases and J by 4 bases, with 14 bases between them. The CDR3 is 15 residues long. The CDR3 loop is CASSFNLAQKNIQYF. CDR3 DNA: TGTGCCAGCAGTTTTAACCTAGCGCAGAAAAACATTCAGTACTTC.

This clone was observed a few times. The rearrangement links TRBV11-2 to TRBJ2-1; no clear D. The CDR3 consists of 16 residues. Germline V gives CDR1 SGHAT, CDR2 FQNNGV. The V and J ends lost 0 bases and 3 bases respectively, with 12 bases between them. CDR3 in amino acids: CASSLEMGPYYNEQFF. Written as DNA, the CDR3 is TGTGCCAGCAGCTTAGAAATGGGCCCCTACTACAATGAGCAGTTCTTC.

J is TRBJ2-1 and V is TRBV30, with 8 bases matching TRBD2. The V gene's germline CDR1 is GTSNPN and CDR2 SVGIG (reference sequence). V gave up 2 bases and J gave up 4 bases; unmatched junction bases: 7. CDR3 length equals 15 residues. CDR3 sequence reads: CAWSQNSGAYNEQFF. In DNA form, the CDR3 reads TGTGCCTGGAGTCAGAATAGCGGGGCGTACAATGAGCAGTTCTTC.

This clone has only a few counts. The gene calls are TRBV20-1 and TRBJ2-5; TRBD1 aligns across 8 bases. The CDR3 length is 11 residues. With V trimmed by 6 bases and J by 5 bases, 2 bases remained unmatched. The germline V gene has CDR1 DFQATT and CDR2 SNEGSKA (reference sequence). CDR3 nucleotides: TGCAGTGCGACAGGGGTGGAGACCCAGTACTTC. This sequence encodes CSATGVETQYF.

The chain combines TRBV7-8 with TRBJ2-5, with D perhaps matching TRBD2 (5 bases). V lost 0 bases to trimming and J lost 5 bases, with 10 bases between them. This CDR3 region has 14 residues. Germline-derived CDR1 and CDR2 are SGHVS and FQNEAQ. The CDR3 reads CASSLALGVETQYF. The CDR3 region has the DNA TGTGCCAGCAGCTTAGCACTGGGAGTGGAGACCCAGTACTTC.

The V call is TRBV28, the J call TRBJ2-6; 8 bases align to TRBD1. Germline trimming cut 6 bases from V and 2 bases from J; bases unmatched to any gene: 0. CDR3 size: 14 residues. Germline CDR1 is MDHEN and CDR2 is SYDVKM. CDR3 region: CASRTGAGANVLTF. CDR3 DNA: TGTGCCAGCAGGACAGGGGCTGGGGCCAACGTCCTGACTTTC.

This chain uses TRBV28 with TRBJ1-2, with D uncertain. Germline-derived CDR1 and CDR2 are MDHEN and SYDVKM. The CDR3 contains 12 residues. Trimming took off 7 bases at V and 8 bases at J, with 14 bases between the two ends. CDR3 protein: CASNNFPKGYTF. The CDR3 nucleotides are TGTGCCAGCAATAACTTTCCGAAGGGCTACACCTTC.

Only a few counts were recorded for this clone. This chain joins TRBV18 and TRBJ2-1, with D perhaps TRBD2 (5 bases). Germline CDR1 is KGHSH and CDR2 is LQKENI. The CDR3 totals 12 residues. V was trimmed by 5 bases and J by 8 bases, leaving 10 bases between them. The DNA for the CDR3 is TGTGCCAGCTCAAAAGGAGGTGATGAGCAGTTCTTC. It specifies CASSKGGDEQFF.

V usage is TRBV5-1 and J usage is TRBJ2-5; 10 bases align to TRBD1. The V segment lost 4 bases and the J segment 2 bases; nucleotides outside the gene matches: 5. CDR3 length equals 15 residues. Per the germline V gene, CDR1 is SGHRS and CDR2 is YFSETQ. The CDR3 sequence is CASSGTGATQETQYF. The CDR3 DNA reads TGCGCCAGCAGCGGGACAGGGGCCACACAAGAGACCCAGTACTTC.

This clone was seen only a few times. The chain carries TRBV10-3 and TRBJ2-1; D not certain. Germline V gene sequence: CDR1 ENHRY, CDR2 SYGVKD. The CDR3 extends over 15 amino acids. Deletions cut 2 bases from V and 4 bases from J, with 12 bases between. This CDR3 reads CAISEQRGPYNEQFF. In DNA, the CDR3 is TGTGCCATCAGTGAGCAGCGCGGCCCTTACAATGAGCAGTTCTTC.

This clone showed up just a few times. The chain couples TRBV27 to TRBJ1-2; D remains unclear. This CDR3 region has 15 residues. The ends were cut back, 6 bases at V and 1 base at J, with 15 bases in the middle. In germline, CDR1 is MNHEY, CDR2 SMNVEV (reference sequence). The CDR3 DNA reads TGTGCCAGCAGCTCCTTCGGCGGGATTAACTATGGCTACACCTTC. Translating gives CASSSFGGINYGYTF.

The chain combines TRBV5-6 with TRBJ2-7; 13 bases fit TRBD2. Per germline, CDR1 SGHDT and CDR2 YYEEEE. After removal of 3 bases from V and 2 bases from J, the junction contained 5 bases not matched to a gene. This CDR3 is 16 amino acids long. In DNA, the CDR3 is TGTGCCAGCAGCTACGGACTAGCGGGAGTTCCCTACGAGCAGTACTTC. It translates to CASSYGLAGVPYEQYF.

V usage is TRBV30 and J usage is TRBJ2-1, with D possibly TRBD2 on 5 matching bases. CDR1 and CDR2 (germline): GTSNPN, SVGIG (reference sequence). V dropped 1 base and J dropped 7 bases, with 8 bases sitting between them. CDR3 length: 12 residues. The CDR3 reads CAWSGTGNEQFF. In DNA form, the CDR3 reads TGTGCCTGGAGTGGGACTGGGAATGAGCAGTTCTTC.

This clone turned up a few times. The chain combines TRBV5-1 with TRBJ2-1; 7 bases line up with TRBD2. The CDR3 runs 15 residues. The J segment lost 7 bases and the V segment lost 0 bases, leaving 7 bases of the junction unmatched. The germline V gene has CDR1 SGHRS and CDR2 YFSETQ. The CDR3 nucleotides are TGCGCCAGCAGCTTGGATGGACTAGTCAGGAATGAGCAGTTCTTC. It yields the protein CASSLDGLVRNEQFF.

This clone was recorded a few times. The chain uses TRBV28 and TRBJ1-2; perhaps TRBD1 as D (5 bases). Germline CDR1 and CDR2: MDHEN and SYDVKM. This CDR3 has 12 amino acids. V shed 4 bases and J shed 8 bases, with 11 bases lying between them. The CDR3 here is CASSSAGIGYTF. The CDR3 region has the DNA TGTGCCAGCAGTTCGGCAGGGATCGGCTACACCTTC.

There are a few counts of this clone. The chain employs TRBV10-1 and TRBJ2-3; 8 nucleotides match TRBD2. V shed 2 bases, J shed 1 base, and the junction held 2 bases outside the gene matches. This CDR3 comprises 15 residues. Looked up from germline, CDR1 is WNHNN and CDR2 is SYGVQD (reference sequence). The CDR3 region is CASSEAGGRTDTQYF. The DNA for the CDR3 is TGCGCCAGCAGTGAGGCGGGAGGTCGCACAGATACGCAGTATTTT.

This clone has a handful of counts. The gene calls are TRBV19 and TRBJ1-5; no clear D. The CDR3 totals 12 residues. The germline V and J ends were trimmed by 5 bases and 1 base, with 3 bases remaining between them. Germline V gene lookup returns CDR1 LNHDA and CDR2 SQIVND (reference sequence). The CDR3 DNA follows: TGTGCCAGTAGTCGGAGCAATCAGCCCCAGCATTTT. This translates into CASSRSNQPQHF. Drawing the rest from reference TRBV19 and TRBJ1-5, the complete variable domain is DGGITQSPKYLFRKEGQNVTLSCEQNLNHDAMYWYRQDPGQGLRLIYYSQIVNDFQKGDIAEGYSVSREKKESFPLTVTSAQKNPTAFYLCASSRSNQPQHFGDGTRLSIL.

This clone came up a few times. The CDR3 region is CASSPSDTYNEQFF. The DNA for the CDR3 is TGTGCCAGCAGCCCCTCGGACACTTACAATGAGCAGTTCTTC. The V call is TRBV11-3, the J call TRBJ2-1; possibly TRBD1 for D (5 bases). The CDR3 is 14 amino acids. Germline lookup yields CDR1 SGHNT and CDR2 YENEEA. V lost 5 bases to trimming and J lost 4 bases, with 12 bases between them.

This clone has a handful of counts. The chain carries TRBV9 and TRBJ2-1; D may be TRBD2 (6 bases). This CDR3 contains 15 residues. Trimming took 0 bases from V and 8 from J, leaving 15 bases between them. Germline V gene sequence: CDR1 SGDLS, CDR2 YYNGEE. Here the CDR3 DNA reads TGTGCCAGCAGCGTAGGGAGGGCCGTTATGGATGAGCAGTTCTTC. This sequence encodes CASSVGRAVMDEQFF.

This clone was recorded a few times. The chain is built from TRBV28 and TRBJ2-7; 7 nucleotides align to TRBD2. From germline, CDR1 is MDHEN and CDR2 SYDVKM. The CDR3 covers 15 residues. The trim removed 2 bases at V and 2 bases at J, leaving 6 bases unmatched. The DNA for the CDR3 is TGTGCCAGCAGTTTAGTCCGGGAGGCACCCTACGAGCAGTACTTC. Translated: CASSLVREAPYEQYF.

In this sample, this clone turned up a few times. Here the CDR3 reads CASSLAIVAPSYNEQFF. DNA of the CDR3: TGCGCCAGCAGCTTAGCCATAGTAGCTCCTTCCTACAATGAGCAGTTCTTC. V is TRBV5-1 and J is TRBJ2-1; no definite D call. Germline assignment: CDR1 SGHRS and CDR2 YFSETQ. This CDR3 has 17 residues. Trimming removed 2 bases at V and 1 base at J, with 16 bases between.

In this sample, this clone turned up a few times. As DNA, the CDR3 is TGTGCCAGCAGCCGAAGGGACAGGGGGTCCTACGAGCAGTACTTC. This translates into CASSRRDRGSYEQYF. The rearrangement links TRBV7-2 to TRBJ2-7, with 11 bases that match TRBD1. The CDR3 totals 15 residues. The V gene's germline CDR1 is SGHTA and CDR2 FQGNSA. The V gene end was trimmed by 5 bases and the J gene end by 1 base; junction bases not matched to a gene: 4.

The sample holds a few counts of this clone. The junction does not match germline at one end; this may be a read error. The chain carries TRBV9 and TRBJ1-2, with a possible D match to TRBD1 (5 bases). Looked up from germline, CDR1 is SGDLS and CDR2 is YYNGEE. This CDR3 is 13 amino acids long. CDR3 amino acids: CATSPGLEYGYTF. As DNA, the CDR3 is TGTGCCACCAGCCCAGGGTTGGAGTATGGCTACACCTTC.

CDR3 DNA: TGTGCCAGCTCACTTTGGCAGGGAAGCTCCTACAATGAGCAGTTCTTC. Its translation is CASSLWQGSSYNEQFF. The rearrangement uses TRBV18 and TRBJ2-1; a possible D gene is TRBD1 (5 bases). V shed 4 bases and J shed 0 bases, with 13 bases lying between them. In germline, CDR1 is KGHSH, CDR2 LQKENI. The CDR3 is made up of 16 amino acids.

This clone has just a few counts. The V and J genes are TRBV9 and TRBJ2-3, with no clear D. Looked up from germline, CDR1 is SGDLS and CDR2 is YYNGEE. With 2 bases removed from V and 6 bases from J, the gap between germline ends came to 13 bases. The CDR3 is 14 amino acids. CDR3 loop: CASSVGPQVDTQYF. CDR3 DNA sequence: TGTGCCAGCAGCGTGGGCCCCCAGGTCGATACGCAGTATTTT.

This clone has a handful of counts. The CDR3 DNA sequence: TGTGCCAGCAGTTACTCGAATGCGGGAAAAGAGACCCAGTACTTC. The encoded protein is CASSYSNAGKETQYF. The rearrangement links TRBV6-6 to TRBJ2-5; TRBD2 might be the D (6 bases). CDR3 length equals 15 residues. CDR1 is MNHNY, CDR2 SVGAGI, per germline (reference sequence). Trimming stripped 0 bases from V and 3 bases from J, with 11 bases between.